In this sample, the clone carrying this T cell receptor beta chain turned up a few times. Read sequence stops 3 residues before the CDR3 end, and the germline J gene provides the missing end. Each donor provided about 5 to 9 ml of heparinized whole blood. Measured with immunoSEQ multiplex PCR; TCRdb has only the in-frame clones, and not every one. The sample yields tens of thousands of clones, without any singletons. The germline V gene encodes CDR1 SGHTS and CDR2 YDEGEE. CDR3 length: 14 amino acids. V dropped 3 bases and J dropped 6 bases, with 15 bases sitting between them. This sample stems from a study of T cell clonality in common variable immunodeficiency.

The chain carries TRBV5-8 and TRBJ1-2; D uncertain. Sequenced sample: peripheral blood mononuclear cells. The clonotype comes from a person aged 18 to 75 in good health. The CDR3 bases that were read are TGTGCCAGCAGCTCCTGGACTGTCCGCGATGGC. Encoded protein: CASSSWTVRDG. The CDR3 reads in full as CASSSWTVRDGYTF.